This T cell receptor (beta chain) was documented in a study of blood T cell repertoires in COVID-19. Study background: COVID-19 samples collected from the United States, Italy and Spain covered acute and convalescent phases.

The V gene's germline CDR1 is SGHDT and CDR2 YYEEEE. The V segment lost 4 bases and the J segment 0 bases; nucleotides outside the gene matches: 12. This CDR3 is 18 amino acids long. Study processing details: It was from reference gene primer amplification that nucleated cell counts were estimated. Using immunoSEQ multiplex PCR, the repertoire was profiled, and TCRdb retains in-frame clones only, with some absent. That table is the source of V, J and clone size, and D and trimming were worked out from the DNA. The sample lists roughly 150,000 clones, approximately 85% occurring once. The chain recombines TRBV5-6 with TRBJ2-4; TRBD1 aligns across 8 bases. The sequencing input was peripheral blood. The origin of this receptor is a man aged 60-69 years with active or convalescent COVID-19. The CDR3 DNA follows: TGTGCCAGCAGCCCCGGACAGGGAGTGGAACGAGCCAAAAACATTCAGTACTTC. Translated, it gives CASSPGQGVERAKNIQYF.